These T cell receptor beta chains were read from a single sample in a study of CD8 T cells in Susac syndrome. One entry per CDR3 protein results from TCRdb running MiXCR on the immunoSEQ multiplex PCR reads. Of hundreds of thousands of distinct CDR3 sequences listed, 85% to 90% are singletons. The material sequenced was CD8+ T cells from PBMCs. The receptors stem from a human donor with multiple sclerosis. Both conserved end residues are part of each CDR3. D genes are given only for firm matches. Clone size is not always given. Where it is, it says once, few, many or a class for expanded clones.

v_call	d_call	j_call	clone_size	cdr3_nt	cdr3_aa
TRBV28	NA	TRBJ1-1	NA	TGTGCCAGCAGTTGGGATGGGGGCTTGGGGACTGAAGCTTTCTTT	CASSWDGGLGTEAFF
TRBV2	NA	TRBJ2-7	NA	TGTGCCAGCAGTTACCTGCGGGACAACCTCTCCTACGAGCAGTACTTC	CASSYLRDNLSYEQYF
TRBV4-1	TRBD1	TRBJ1-2	NA	TGCGCCAGCAGCCAAGACCCGACAGGGAGGCACTATGGCTACACCTTC	CASSQDPTGRHYGYTF
TRBV4-1	NA	TRBJ1-6	once	TGCGCCAGCAGCCAAGAATCCGGGCTGGGTTCACCCCTCCACTTT	CASSQESGLGSPLHF
TRBV20-1	TRBD1	TRBJ2-7	NA	TGCAGTGCCAGATCCCAGGGGGTTCCGGACGAGCAGTACTTC	CSARSQGVPDEQYF
TRBV2	TRBD2	TRBJ2-4	NA	TGTGCCAGCCTTAGCGGGAGGGAAGCCAAAAACATTCAGTACTTC	CASLSGREAKNIQYF
TRBV27	NA	TRBJ1-1	NA	TGTGCCACCTACAGTCTCATGAACACTGAAGCTTTCTTT	CATYSLMNTEAFF
TRBV30	NA	TRBJ2-5	NA	TGTGCCTGGAGATCGATCGGGACTGACCCAGAGTACTTC	CAWRSIGTDPEYF
TRBV19	NA	TRBJ2-5	NA	TGTGCCAGTAGTTCCTCCGGGAGCTACCAAGAGACCCAGTACTTC	CASSSSGSYQETQYF
TRBV27	NA	TRBJ2-6	NA	TGTGCCAGCAGTTCCCTGGACATGAGCTCTGGGGCCAACGTCCTGACTTTC	CASSSLDMSSGANVLTF
TRBV12-2	NA	TRBJ2-1	once	TGTGCAAGTCGCCTATCCGATACTAGCGGGAGTGTAAATGAGCAGTTCTTC	CASRLSDTSGSVNEQFF
TRBV2	NA	TRBJ2-1	NA	TGTGCCAGCCCGACAGGGAGGAATGAGCAGTTCTTC	CASPTGRNEQFF
TRBV29-1	NA	TRBJ1-2	NA	TGCAGCGTTGAAGAAAACGGATTCTATGGCTACACCTTC	CSVEENGFYGYTF
TRBV6-5	NA	TRBJ1-5	NA	TGTGCCAGCTCTCTGGACACCTTCCAGCCCCAGCATTTT	CASSLDTFQPQHF
TRBV12-3/TRBV12-4	NA	TRBJ2-7	NA	TGTGCCAGCAGTTTCTCTATAACCTACGAGCAGTACTTC	CASSFSITYEQYF
TRBV28	TRBD1	TRBJ2-7	NA	TGTGCCAGCAATAGGGACAGCTCCTACGAGCAGTACTTC	CASNRDSSYEQYF
TRBV30	NA	TRBJ1-1	NA	TGTGCCTGGAAACCTTACAGGGATAGCACTGAAGCTTTCTTT	CAWKPYRDSTEAFF
TRBV6-5	TRBD2	TRBJ2-5	NA	TGTGCCAGCAGTTACTCGAGTACTAGCGGATACCAAGAGACCCAGTACTTC	CASSYSSTSGYQETQYF
TRBV20-1	TRBD1	TRBJ1-5	once	TGCAGTGCTACAAGCCGGACAGGGAGCCAGCCCCAGCATTTT	CSATSRTGSQPQHF
TRBV15	NA	TRBJ2-7	NA	TGTGCCACCAGCAGAGATCTGGGGGAAACTTACGAGCAGTACTTC	CATSRDLGETYEQYF
TRBV25-1	NA	TRBJ1-5	NA	TGTGCCAGCAGTGACGGGTGGGGCCAGCCCCAGCATTTT	CASSDGWGQPQHF
TRBV2	NA	TRBJ1-2	NA	TGTGCCAGCAGTTCGTCCCGGGACCTAAAACGGCAAGGCTACACCTTC	CASSSSRDLKRQGYTF
TRBV20-1	NA	TRBJ2-7	once	TGCAGTGCTAGAGATGAGTGGGGGCGAGGGGACACCTACGAGCAGTACTTC	CSARDEWGRGDTYEQYF
TRBV13	NA	TRBJ1-2	NA	TGTGCCAGCAGCCTAGGAAGGTCCAACTATGGCTACACCTTC	CASSLGRSNYGYTF
TRBV3-1	NA	TRBJ2-2	NA	TGTGCCAGCGCCCCTGGTTCGAACACCGGGGAGCTGTTTTTT	CASAPGSNTGELFF
TRBV30	NA	TRBJ1-6	NA	TGTGCCTGGACCTTTGATTCACCCCTCCACTTT	CAWTFDSPLHF
TRBV30	NA	TRBJ2-6	NA	TGTGCCTGGAGTGTACAAGCAGGGACCGGGGCCAACGTCCTGACTTTC	CAWSVQAGTGANVLTF
TRBV2	NA	TRBJ2-7	NA	TGTGCCAGCATCGGCGGGGTTGACGAGCAGTACTTC	CASIGGVDEQYF
TRBV6-5	NA	TRBJ2-1	NA	TGTGCCAGCAGTCCCGACATATACTACAATGAGCAGTTCTTC	CASSPDIYYNEQFF
TRBV18	NA	TRBJ2-7	NA	TGTGCCAGCTCACCAGGGGGTACAACCTACGAGCAGTACTTC	CASSPGGTTYEQYF
TRBV27	NA	TRBJ2-7	NA	TGTGCCAGCAGTACCGCCCTCTCCTACGAGCAGTACTTC	CASSTALSYEQYF
TRBV28	TRBD1	TRBJ1-5	once	TGTGCCAGCAGTGACCGACTGGACAGGGGCCTTAGCAATCAGCCCCAGCATTTT	CASSDRLDRGLSNQPQHF
TRBV7-9	NA	TRBJ2-5	NA	TGTGCCAGCAGCCAATTGGGGTGGGAGACCCAGTACTTC	CASSQLGWETQYF